This entry concerns a single T cell receptor beta chain. Its cognate antigen is unknown. The repertoire was sequenced with immunoSEQ multiplex PCR; TCRdb's copy has only in-frame clones and lacks some. The sample holds hundreds of thousands of clones, around 89% seen once. This specimen comes from a study of Ad26.COV2.S vaccination and SARS-CoV-2 variants. Study details: Once, or twice with 56 days between doses, Ad26.COV2.S was given intramuscularly. Broader study findings: There was reportedly substantial breadth in spike-specific CD8+ and CD4+ T cell responses after vaccination.

Germline V gives CDR1 MNHEY, CDR2 SVGAGI. Trimming shortened V by 6 bases and J by 3 bases, and 2 bases separated the two germline ends. This CDR3 comprises 10 residues. Indicated treatment: some 19 received Ad26.COV2.S at low or high dose, single or two shots; 5 received placebo; per-sample allocation not given. It was on day 63 after the first vaccine or placebo injection that samples were taken. The V and J genes are TRBV6-5 and TRBJ1-1, with unresolved D. The origin of this receptor is a person between 18 and 65 years old who received the Ad26.COV2.S COVID-19 vaccine or a placebo. The sample was peripheral blood, taken in a trial of Ad26.COV2.S vaccine versus placebo. The CDR3 loop reads CASSHTEAFF. The CDR3, as DNA: TGTGCCAGCAGCCACACTGAAGCTTTCTTT.